This is a list of T cell receptor beta chains from one sample in a study of cytomegalovirus exposure and HLA in healthy donors. Method: immunoSEQ multiplex PCR; TCRdb's copy keeps in-frame clones and lacks some. The sample carries 150,000 to 200,000 clones, about 85% recorded once. Sequenced: PBMCs. Receptors were obtained from a boy between 2 and 10 years old in good health and CMV-seronegative. CDR3s include the opening cysteine and the closing phenylalanine or tryptophan. D genes are given only for firm matches.

v_gene: TRBV6-5
d_gene: NA
CDR3aa: CASSVFRVDTEAFF

v_gene: TRBV5-6
d_gene: NA
CDR3aa: CASSSGWSYEQYF

v_gene: TRBV7-9
d_gene: NA
CDR3aa: CASSPTRTGNTIYF

v_gene: TRBV14
d_gene: NA
CDR3aa: CASSQVYPSTGELFF

v_gene: TRBV14
d_gene: NA
CDR3aa: CASSQSGHYGYTF

v_gene: TRBV5-1
d_gene: NA
CDR3aa: CASSPDPGSDQPQHF

v_gene: TRBV7-9
d_gene: NA
CDR3aa: CASSLPGELFF

v_gene: TRBV7-9
d_gene: NA
CDR3aa: CASSLYNSPLHF

v_gene: TRBV6-5
d_gene: NA
CDR3aa: CASSPRGSDYGYTF

v_gene: TRBV5-4
d_gene: NA
CDR3aa: CASSLQRGLRPSSYNSPLHF

v_gene: TRBV4-1
d_gene: NA
CDR3aa: CASVSYGDPYGYTF

v_gene: TRBV7-9
d_gene: NA
CDR3aa: CSSSLLQTGYGYTF

v_gene: TRBV27
d_gene: NA
CDR3aa: CASSLPPRAPLHF

v_gene: TRBV5-1
d_gene: TRBD1
CDR3aa: CASSLDRGAETQYF

v_gene: TRBV6-1
d_gene: NA
CDR3aa: CASSELEGVANEKLFF

v_gene: TRBV19
d_gene: NA
CDR3aa: CAIKNMGAIDYGYTF

v_gene: TRBV7-9
d_gene: NA
CDR3aa: CASDPRGYTEAFF

v_gene: TRBV2
d_gene: TRBD1
CDR3aa: CASSRDRGLTEQFF

v_gene: TRBV27
d_gene: NA
CDR3aa: CASSLSQGDGYGYTF

v_gene: TRBV9
d_gene: NA
CDR3aa: CASSPSPGFVTDTQYF

v_gene: TRBV4-1
d_gene: NA
CDR3aa: CASSPDTYGYTF

v_gene: TRBV7-9
d_gene: TRBD1
CDR3aa: CSSSLVGTARYTF

v_gene: TRBV29-1
d_gene: NA
CDR3aa: CSVEEGGWEYNEQFF

v_gene: TRBV7-3
d_gene: NA
CDR3aa: CASSFGGGNSPLHF

v_gene: TRBV13
d_gene: NA
CDR3aa: CASSNRVGGPEAFF

v_gene: TRBV4-1
d_gene: TRBD2
CDR3aa: CATSPGGGITDTQYF

v_gene: TRBV7-3
d_gene: TRBD2
CDR3aa: CASSLLGGGSTDTQYF

v_gene: TRBV25-1
d_gene: NA
CDR3aa: CASRAGWVDLYEQYF

v_gene: TRBV6-1
d_gene: NA
CDR3aa: CASSLQETMNTEAFF

v_gene: TRBV9
d_gene: NA
CDR3aa: CASSVGASKDTQYF

v_gene: TRBV27
d_gene: TRBD1
CDR3aa: CASSPTGVATIYF

v_gene: TRBV10-1
d_gene: TRBD2
CDR3aa: CASSILSGRGDYEQYF

v_gene: TRBV5-8
d_gene: NA
CDR3aa: CASSLSGVRQGFSLPIQYF

v_gene: TRBV19
d_gene: TRBD2
CDR3aa: CASTSLSAGGPHEQYF

v_gene: TRBV5-4
d_gene: NA
CDR3aa: CASSSGGVGDEKLFF

v_gene: TRBV19
d_gene: NA
CDR3aa: CASRSGSSYNEQFF

v_gene: TRBV5-1
d_gene: NA
CDR3aa: CASSSSTATDTQYF

v_gene: TRBV5-1
d_gene: TRBD1
CDR3aa: CASSLKGAGVPGELFF

v_gene: TRBV27
d_gene: NA
CDR3aa: CASSLLVGDNSYEQYF

v_gene: TRBV4-2
d_gene: NA
CDR3aa: CASSQDPRGSYNEQFF

v_gene: TRBV6-6
d_gene: TRBD1
CDR3aa: CASSSKQGWEQYF

v_gene: TRBV11-3
d_gene: TRBD2
CDR3aa: CASSLRGRGNEQFF

v_gene: TRBV11-2
d_gene: TRBD2
CDR3aa: CASSLGSGAGQETQYF

v_gene: TRBV10-1
d_gene: NA
CDR3aa: CASSDREPYEQYF

v_gene: TRBV10-3
d_gene: NA
CDR3aa: CAISESLSRTGAFF

v_gene: TRBV7-6
d_gene: NA
CDR3aa: CASSLVFLQGFSVAFF

v_gene: TRBV19
d_gene: NA
CDR3aa: CASSRLGTVTNEQFF

v_gene: TRBV6-1
d_gene: NA
CDR3aa: CASSRQTNQPQHF

v_gene: TRBV2
d_gene: NA
CDR3aa: CASSEARGGHEPQHF

v_gene: TRBV27
d_gene: NA
CDR3aa: CASTTRASTDTQYF